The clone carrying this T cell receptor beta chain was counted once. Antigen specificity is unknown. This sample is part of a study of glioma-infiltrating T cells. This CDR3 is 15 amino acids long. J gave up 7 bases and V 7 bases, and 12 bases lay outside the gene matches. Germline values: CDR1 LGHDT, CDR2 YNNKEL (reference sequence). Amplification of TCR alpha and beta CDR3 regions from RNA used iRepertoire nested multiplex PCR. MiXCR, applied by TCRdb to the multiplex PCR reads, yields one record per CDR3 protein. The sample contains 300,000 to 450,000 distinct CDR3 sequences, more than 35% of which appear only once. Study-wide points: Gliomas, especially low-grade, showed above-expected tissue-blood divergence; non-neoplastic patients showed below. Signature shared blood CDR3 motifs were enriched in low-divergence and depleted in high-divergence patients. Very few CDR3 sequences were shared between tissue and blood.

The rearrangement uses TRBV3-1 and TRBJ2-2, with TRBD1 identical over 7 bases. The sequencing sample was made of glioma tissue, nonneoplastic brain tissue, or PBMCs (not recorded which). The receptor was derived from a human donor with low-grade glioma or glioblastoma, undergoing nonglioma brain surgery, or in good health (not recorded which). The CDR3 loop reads CASTLSATGIGELFF. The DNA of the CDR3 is TGTGCCAGCACCCTCTCCGCGACAGGGATCGGGGAGCTGTTTTTT.